This T cell receptor (beta chain) was profiled in a study of T cells in Graves' hyperthyroidism and ophthalmopathy. Diagnoses were made from clinical symptoms, serum measures (thyroxine and TRAb), thyroid ultrasound and orbital computed tomography. Details on this clonotype: As yet, its antigen is unknown.

TCR beta CDR3 region amplification was performed from RNA transcripts. The HTBI primer set was used in a first-round RT-PCR of the TCR CDR3. TCRdb re-analysed the multiplex PCR reads in MiXCR, keeping a single row per CDR3 protein. The sample holds 660,000 or so distinct CDR3 sequences, 20% seen once. Points from the study as a whole: Onset of ophthalmopathy came a median approximately 6.9 months after the model predicted it.

The CDR3 consists of 14 residues. V lost 6 bases to trimming and J lost 4 bases, with 15 bases between them. Germline CDR1 reads LNHDA; CDR2 reads SQIVND (reference sequence). The chain joins TRBV19 to TRBJ1-2; the D gene is possibly TRBD1 (6 bases). This receptor was identified in a man aged 25-45 years with Graves' ophthalmopathy. Sample: blood. The CDR3 here is CASSAGQGIYGYTF. DNA of the CDR3: TGTGCCAGTAGCGCGGGACAAGGTATCTATGGCTACACCTTC.